This note documents a single TCR beta chain sequence. This sample was included in a study of T cell changes during pregnancy in multiple sclerosis. CDR1 MGHRA and CDR2 YSYEKL come from the germline V gene. Trimming took 5 bases from V and 1 from J; bases not matched to a gene: 8. The CDR3 sequence is 18 residues long. Profiling relied on immunoSEQ multiplex PCR, and the TCRdb table lists in-frame clones only, not all of them. Here the sample spans over 70,000 clones, roughly 90% being singletons. Sequencing used peripheral blood, obtained in the first trimester of pregnancy. V gene TRBV4-1 combines with J gene TRBJ2-2, with TRBD2 identical over 12 bases. The sequence derives from a female donor in good health, enrolled as a control in a pregnancy study. The CDR3 sequence: CASSGLAGGPKNTGELFF. The CDR3 DNA reads as TGCGCCAGCAGCGGCCTAGCGGGGGGGCCGAAGAACACCGGGGAGCTGTTTTTT.